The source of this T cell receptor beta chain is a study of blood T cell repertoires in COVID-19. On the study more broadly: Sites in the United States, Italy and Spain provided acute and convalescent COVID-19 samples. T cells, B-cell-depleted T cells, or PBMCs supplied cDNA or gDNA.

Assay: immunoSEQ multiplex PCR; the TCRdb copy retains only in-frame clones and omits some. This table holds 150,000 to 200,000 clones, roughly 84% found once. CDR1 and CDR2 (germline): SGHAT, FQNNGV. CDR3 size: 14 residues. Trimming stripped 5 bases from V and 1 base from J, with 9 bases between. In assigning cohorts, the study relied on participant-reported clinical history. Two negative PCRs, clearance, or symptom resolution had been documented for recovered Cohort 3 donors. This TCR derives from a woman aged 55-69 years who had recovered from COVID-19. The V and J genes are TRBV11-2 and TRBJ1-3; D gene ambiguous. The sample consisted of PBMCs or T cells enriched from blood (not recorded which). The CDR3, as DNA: TGTGCCAGCAGCAGCGGGATTTCTGGAAACACCATATATTTT. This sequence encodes CASSSGISGNTIYF.